The 17 T cell receptor beta chains presented below share a single source sample, sequenced in a study of TIL therapy for anti-PD-1-resistant metastatic lung cancer. This was the immunoSEQ v3 assay. Some clones are missing from TCRdb's copy, which holds only in-frame ones; the method was immunoSEQ multiplex PCR. In the table there are under 70,000 clones, around nine tenths of which are singletons. Time point given: pre-treatment sample, taken before nivolumab and TIL therapy. The specimen comprised blood, sampled at baseline. Receptor source: a person aged 25 to 80 with non-small cell lung cancer.

The chain uses TRBV28 and TRBJ1-2; D might be TRBD1 (5 bases). CDR1 MDHEN and CDR2 SYDVKM come from the germline V gene. This CDR3 contains 14 residues. Trimming left V 2 bases short and J 4 bases short, with 11 bases between. The CDR3 sequence is CASSLGDRRYGYTF. DNA of the CDR3: TGTGCCAGCAGTTTAGGGGACCGACGCTATGGCTACACCTTC.

This rearrangement joins TRBV5-1 to TRBJ1-1; 9 nucleotides agree with TRBD1. V gave up 0 bases and J gave up 1 base; unmatched junction bases: 7. CDR1 and CDR2 (germline): SGHRS, YFSETQ. CDR3 length equals 17 residues. The CDR3 bases are TGCGCCAGCAGCTTGGGGTTACAGGGGGCCCGGAACACTGAAGCTTTCTTT. Translated: CASSLGLQGARNTEAFF.

This chain links TRBV4-1 with TRBJ1-1, with 7 positions matching TRBD1. V shed 1 base and J 5 bases; nucleotides not matched to a gene: 4. This CDR3 spans 14 amino acids. Germline CDR1 and CDR2: MGHRA and YSYEKL. In nucleotides, the CDR3 is TGCGCCAGCAGCCAAGGGGCAGGGGGAACTGAAGCTTTCTTT. It encodes CASSQGAGGTEAFF.

This sequence joins TRBV28 and TRBJ2-1; 9 bases align to TRBD1. J gave up 4 bases and V 3 bases, and 7 bases lay outside the gene matches. The germline CDR1 and CDR2 sequences are MDHEN and SYDVKM. The CDR3 totals 16 residues. CDR3 protein: CASSLSTGGTYNEQFF. CDR3 coding DNA: TGTGCCAGCAGTTTGTCGACAGGGGGGACGTACAATGAGCAGTTCTTC.

The chain links TRBV14 to TRBJ2-7; 9 positions agree with TRBD1. Trimming cost V 3 bases and J 1 base; bases outside gene matches: 7. The CDR3 has 16 residues. Germline loops: CDR1 SGHDN, CDR2 FVKESK. CDR3 residues: CASSHPGQGPSYEQYF. The CDR3 DNA reads TGTGCCAGCAGCCACCCCGGACAGGGGCCTTCCTACGAGCAGTACTTC. The full variable domain, in which reference TRBV14 and TRBJ2-7 provide the parts outside the CDR3, is EAGVTQFPSHSVIEKGQTVTLRCDPISGHDNLYWYRRVMGKEIKFLLHFVKESKQDESGMPNNRFLAERTGGTYSTLKVQPAELEDSGVYFCASSHPGQGPSYEQYFGPGTRLTVT.

The chain employs TRBV7-2 and TRBJ2-1, with 10 positions matching TRBD2. The CDR3 loop spans 17 amino acids. V shed 2 bases, J shed 2 bases, and the junction held 6 bases outside the gene matches. Germline CDR1 is SGHTA and CDR2 is FQGNSA. The DNA for the CDR3 is TGTGCCAGCAGCTTATCCGGCCTAGCGGGAGCCTACAATGAGCAGTTCTTC. This codes for CASSLSGLAGAYNEQFF.

This clone was seen just once. The chain combines TRBV19 with TRBJ1-5; possible D gene TRBD1, 6 bases. The CDR3 has 17 residues. Germline CDR1 reads LNHDA; CDR2 reads SQIVND (reference sequence). With 3 bases removed from V and 1 base from J, the gap between germline ends came to 16 bases. CDR3 sequence (DNA): TGTGCCAGTAGTATTCGTTGGGGGGCCGTAAGCAATCAGCCCCAGCATTTT. This sequence encodes CASSIRWGAVSNQPQHF. Based on the CDR3 plus reference TRBV19 and TRBJ1-5, the full variable domain is DGGITQSPKYLFRKEGQNVTLSCEQNLNHDAMYWYRQDPGQGLRLIYYSQIVNDFQKGDIAEGYSVSREKKESFPLTVTSAQKNPTAFYLCASSIRWGAVSNQPQHFGDGTRLSIL.

V is TRBV7-8 and J is TRBJ2-1; TRBD2 matches 9 bases. CDR1 SGHVS and CDR2 FQNEAQ come from the germline V gene. V lost 3 bases, J lost 4 bases, and 4 bases stayed unmatched. The CDR3 is 15 amino acids. CDR3: CASSFGRGGYNEQFF. In DNA, the CDR3 is TGTGCCAGCAGCTTTGGGCGGGGGGGATACAATGAGCAGTTCTTC.

This clone was detected once. The chain carries TRBV11-2 and TRBJ1-1; the D gene is possibly TRBD1 (6 bases). CDR1 SGHAT and CDR2 FQNNGV come from the germline V gene. This CDR3 comprises 13 residues. Trimming stripped 4 bases from V and 5 bases from J, with 11 bases between. CDR3 DNA sequence: TGTGCCAGCAGCTCGGAAGGGGGGACTGAAGCTTTCTTT. The encoded protein is CASSSEGGTEAFF.

This clone was recorded only once. The genes are TRBV27 and TRBJ1-1; no clear D gene. The V end lost 6 bases, the J end lost 5 bases, and 16 bases lay between the germline ends. The CDR3 totals 14 residues. Germline V gene sequence: CDR1 MNHEY, CDR2 SMNVEV (reference sequence). CDR3 coding DNA: TGTGCCAGCAGGCCCCCTAGGAGGGATACTGAAGCTTTCTTT. It yields the protein CASRPPRRDTEAFF.

The rearrangement links TRBV19 to TRBJ2-3; 7 bases agree with TRBD2. Germline loops: CDR1 LNHDA, CDR2 SQIVND (reference sequence). The CDR3 has 14 amino acids. Trimming removed 5 bases from V and 5 bases from J; junction bases left unmatched: 7. CDR3 DNA sequence: TGTGCCAGTAGTCCCGTGGCGGGGGAAGATACGCAGTATTTT. It encodes CASSPVAGEDTQYF.

V gene TRBV18 combines with J gene TRBJ1-1, with D possibly matching TRBD1 (5 bases). Germline CDR1 and CDR2: KGHSH and LQKENI. V lost 1 base, J lost 4 bases, and 13 bases lay in between. This CDR3 region has 15 residues. CDR3 region: CASSPLSGGSTEAFF. For the CDR3, the DNA is TGTGCCAGCTCACCACTCTCGGGGGGGAGCACTGAAGCTTTCTTT.

The chain employs TRBV7-9 and TRBJ2-1, with 10 bases matching TRBD1. Germline lookup yields CDR1 SEHNR and CDR2 FQNEAQ (reference sequence). Trimming took 2 bases from V and 4 from J; bases not matched to a gene: 5. The CDR3 is 16 residues long. The CDR3 loop reads CASSLRQGASYNEQFF. For the CDR3, the DNA is TGTGCCAGCAGCTTACGACAGGGGGCTTCGTACAATGAGCAGTTCTTC.

V is TRBV6-5 and J is TRBJ1-1; D is unresolved. V shed 5 bases and J shed 5 bases, with 12 bases lying between them. The CDR3 extends over 13 amino acids. Germline CDR1 and CDR2: MNHEY and SVGAGI. The CDR3, as DNA: TGTGCCAGCAGTCAGTTGGGAGTTACTGAAGCTTTCTTT. It encodes CASSQLGVTEAFF.

The chain is built from TRBV5-1 and TRBJ2-6; 9 bases are a match to TRBD1. This CDR3 contains 20 residues. Germline CDR1 reads SGHRS; CDR2 reads YFSETQ. V lost 0 bases to trimming and J lost 4 bases; unmatched junction nucleotides: 14. The CDR3 region has the DNA TGCGCCAGCAGCTTGGGGGACAGGGAGGCGGCTGCGGCAGGGGCCAACGTCCTGACTTTC. It encodes CASSLGDREAAAAGANVLTF.

The chain joins TRBV7-9 to TRBJ2-7; D is uncertain. Germline CDR1 reads SEHNR; CDR2 reads FQNEAQ (reference sequence). The V gene lost 7 bases and the J gene lost 2 bases, with 12 bases spanning the gap. The CDR3 length is 13 residues. CDR3 sequence reads: CASTTPGTYEQYF. For the CDR3, the DNA is TGTGCCAGCACCACACCTGGAACCTACGAGCAGTACTTC.

The chain combines TRBV6-6 with TRBJ1-2; D is perhaps TRBD1 (5 bases). The CDR3 runs to 18 residues. The germline gives CDR1 MNHNY, CDR2 SVGAGI (reference sequence). Trimming left V 5 bases short and J 5 bases short, with 27 bases between. The DNA for the CDR3 is TGTGCCAGCAGTCAGCTCAGACAGCCTCTGCCCTCTCTATATGGCTACACCTTC. The encoded protein is CASSQLRQPLPSLYGYTF.